Shown below are 20 T cell receptor beta chains from a single sample sequenced in a study of T cell repertoires in cytomegalovirus infection. These receptors' antigens are unknown. TCRdb re-derived calls from the reads in MiXCR, one entry per CDR3 protein. The table has more than 85,000 distinct CDR3 sequences, 25% to 30% seen once; the top ten hold about three quarters. The material was CD8+ T cells from cultured PBMCs, obtained from culture after CMV antigen stimulation. All receptors come from a human donor in good health (CMV status not recorded). Some clones in this sample may be carry-over from other donors' samples.

The table lists this clonotype with a few counts. CDR3 in amino acids: CASSYGGLSTEAFF. The CDR3 nucleotides read TGTGCCAGCAGTTACGGGGGTTTGAGCACTGAAGCTTTCTTT. The V gene is TRBV6-5, the J gene TRBJ1-1, with D possibly matching TRBD1 (5 bases). Deletions cut 2 bases from V and 4 bases from J, with 11 bases between. CDR3 size: 14 residues. CDR1 and CDR2 from the germline V gene are MNHEY and SVGAGI.

This clonotype was observed at least ten times. The chain carries TRBV11-1 and TRBJ1-2; the D is unclear. The V gene lost 5 bases and the J gene lost 6 bases, with 10 bases spanning the gap. Germline V gene sequence: CDR1 SGHAT, CDR2 FQDESV (reference sequence). The CDR3 spans 12 residues. The CDR3 DNA follows: TGTGCCAGCAGCCCCGATGGGCATGGCTACACCTTC. This codes for CASSPDGHGYTF. Full variable domain (remainder filled in from reference TRBV11-1 and TRBJ1-2): EAEVAQSPRYKITEKSQAVAFWCDPISGHATLYWYRQILGQGPELLVQFQDESVVDDSQLPKDRFSAERLKGVDSTLKIQPAELGDSAMYLCASSPDGHGYTFGSGTRLTVV.

V usage is TRBV6-6 and J usage is TRBJ2-1, with 12 bases that match TRBD2. The CDR3 is made up of 15 amino acids. The germline CDR1 and CDR2 sequences are MNHNY and SVGAGI (reference sequence). After removal of 4 bases from V and 9 bases from J, the junction contained 7 bases not matched to a gene. This CDR3 is CASSSSGGASGEQFF. CDR3 DNA sequence: TGTGCCAGCAGTTCTAGCGGGGGGGCTTCCGGTGAGCAGTTCTTC.

The chain combines TRBV7-9 with TRBJ2-2, with D maybe TRBD1 (5 bases). Trimming stripped 6 bases from V and 1 base from J, with 12 bases between. The CDR3 totals 15 residues. Looked up from germline, CDR1 is SEHNR and CDR2 is FQNEAQ (reference sequence). The CDR3 here is CASSPTDRNTGELFF. CDR3 coding DNA: TGTGCCAGCAGTCCAACCGACAGGAACACCGGGGAGCTGTTTTTT.

This clonotype was recorded a few times. V usage is TRBV20-1 and J usage is TRBJ2-7; TRBD1 matches at 7 bases. Trimming removed 0 bases from V and 2 bases from J; junction bases left unmatched: 4. Germline CDR1 and CDR2: DFQATT and SNEGSKA (reference sequence). The CDR3 is made up of 14 amino acids. The CDR3 DNA reads TGCAGTGCTAGAGATGGGACAGCCGCCTACGAGCAGTACTTC. Amino acids: CSARDGTAAYEQYF.

On this clonotype: It may be a read error: a sequence one base away is much more abundant. The gene calls are TRBV12-3 or TRBV12-4 and TRBJ1-2; D remains unclear. This CDR3 spans 14 amino acids. Trimming shortened V by 3 bases and J by 4 bases, and 12 bases separated the two germline ends. CDR3 DNA: TGTGCCAGCAGTTTTGCAGGAGCTAGCTATGGCTACACCTTC. The encoded protein is CASSFAGASYGYTF.

This clonotype was observed a few times. This chain uses TRBV12-3 or TRBV12-4 with TRBJ2-1, with TRBD1 matching over 8 bases. The CDR3 has 15 amino acids. Losses at the gene ends were 7 bases for V and 4 bases for J; bases not matched to a gene: 9. CDR3 loop: CASTLGGQDYNEQFF. CDR3 nucleotides: TGTGCCAGCACCCTAGGGGGACAGGATTACAATGAGCAGTTCTTC.

The chain is built from TRBV19 and TRBJ2-7; D is unclear. The germline V gene has CDR1 LNHDA and CDR2 SQIVND (reference sequence). Between the trimmed V and J ends, which lost 4 bases and 6 bases, there was a span of 10 bases. The CDR3 is 12 amino acids. The CDR3 loop reads CASSRPPSEQYF. CDR3 coding DNA: TGTGCCAGTAGTAGGCCTCCCAGCGAGCAGTACTTC.

On this clonotype itself: An end of the junction does not agree with germline; a read error may underlie this. V is TRBV7-6 and J is TRBJ1-3; 9 nucleotides match TRBD1. Germline V gene data show CDR1 as SGHVS and CDR2 as FNYEAQ. The CDR3 runs 14 residues. In DNA form, the CDR3 reads TGTGCCAGCAACTTAGCCCGGGACAGGGACCCCATATATTTT. Its translation: CASNLARDRDPIYF.

This clonotype occurred a few times. J is TRBJ1-1 and V is TRBV5-1; 11 positions match TRBD1. Germline trimming cut 3 bases from V and 6 bases from J; bases unmatched to any gene: 4. The CDR3 extends over 14 amino acids. Germline CDR1 is SGHRS and CDR2 is YFSETQ. This CDR3 reads CASSSGQGAPEAFF. The CDR3 nucleotides are TGCGCCAGCAGCTCCGGACAGGGGGCCCCTGAAGCTTTCTTT.

The V and J genes are TRBV3-1 and TRBJ2-7; D remains unclear. V dropped 1 base and J dropped 7 bases, with 11 bases sitting between them. The CDR3 covers 13 residues. Germline values: CDR1 LGHDT, CDR2 YNNKEL (reference sequence). The CDR3 reads CASSQGFTGEQYF. The CDR3 DNA reads TGTGCCAGCAGCCAAGGGTTTACCGGAGAGCAGTACTTC.

This clonotype was seen a handful of times. J is TRBJ2-7 and V is TRBV2; 7 bases line up with TRBD2. Trimming cost V 6 bases and J 3 bases; bases outside gene matches: 8. The CDR3 sequence is 14 residues long. Germline CDR1 and CDR2: SNHLY and FYNNEI. CDR3 bases: TGTGCCAGCAGCCCGACTAGCAGGGACTACGAGCAGTACTTC. It codes for CASSPTSRDYEQYF.

This clonotype occurred many times. The rearrangement uses TRBV12-3 or TRBV12-4 and TRBJ2-7; possibly TRBD1 for D (6 bases). Trimming pared 3 bases from V and 0 bases from J, leaving 9 bases between. The CDR3 is made up of 14 amino acids. The CDR3 region has the DNA TGTGCCAGCAGTTTTGGGGACAACTCCTACGAGCAGTACTTC. It is translated as CASSFGDNSYEQYF.

This clonotype was detected ten times or more. V gene TRBV7-9 combines with J gene TRBJ2-5; D uncertain. Looked up from germline, CDR1 is SEHNR and CDR2 is FQNEAQ (reference sequence). Trimming shortened V by 5 bases and J by 0 bases, and 16 bases separated the two germline ends. There are 16 residues in the CDR3. The CDR3 is CASSPPPSEYQETQYF. Written as DNA, the CDR3 is TGTGCCAGCAGCCCCCCCCCGTCTGAGTACCAAGAGACCCAGTACTTC. Combining the CDR3 with reference TRBV7-9 and TRBJ2-5 gives the whole variable domain DTGVSQNPRHKITKRGQNVTFRCDPISEHNRLYWYRQTLGQGPEFLTYFQNEAQLEKSRLLSDRFSAERPKGSFSTLEIQRTEQGDSAMYLCASSPPPSEYQETQYFGPGTRLLVL.

This chain links TRBV2 with TRBJ1-5; D not certain. Germline CDR1 SNHLY, CDR2 FYNNEI. CDR3 length: 15 residues. Trimming took 0 bases from V and 4 from J, leaving 10 bases between them. CDR3 DNA: TGTGCCAGCAGTGAAGCAGGAGAGTGGAATCAGCCCCAGCATTTT. The encoded protein is CASSEAGEWNQPQHF.

The rearrangement links TRBV18 to TRBJ2-7; D is unclear. Germline CDR1 KGHSH, CDR2 LQKENI. Trimming removed 0 bases at V and 2 bases at J, with 17 bases between. This CDR3 has 17 residues. CDR3 residues: CASSPPRRLQRPYEQYF. The CDR3 DNA reads as TGTGCCAGCTCACCACCTCGTAGGCTCCAGAGGCCCTACGAGCAGTACTTC.

In this sample, this clonotype turned up a few times. V is TRBV2 and J is TRBJ2-5; the D gene is possibly TRBD2 (6 bases). The CDR3 sequence is 12 residues long. V was shortened by 6 bases and J by 8 bases, with 13 bases between the two germline ends. The germline gives CDR1 SNHLY, CDR2 FYNNEI. The CDR3 region has the DNA TGTGCCAGCAGGGGTACTAGCAGCACCCAGTACTTC. Protein: CASRGTSSTQYF.

This clonotype was counted between two and nine times. The V gene is TRBV6-2 or TRBV6-3, the J gene TRBJ1-1; D is unresolved. CDR3 length: 14 amino acids. CDR1 is MNHEY and CDR2 is SVGEGT in the germline V gene. Trimming stripped 3 bases from V and 2 bases from J, with 10 bases between. CDR3 nucleotide sequence: TGTGCCAGCAGTTATACGCGGTCTAACACTGAAGCTTTCTTT. Its protein is CASSYTRSNTEAFF.

In this sample, this clonotype turned up a few times. The V gene is TRBV7-8, the J gene TRBJ2-3, with D possibly being TRBD1 (5 bases). Trimming shortened V by 4 bases and J by 4 bases, and 15 bases separated the two germline ends. The CDR3 loop spans 15 amino acids. The germline V gene encodes CDR1 SGHVS and CDR2 FQNEAQ. This CDR3 reads CASSSPVGLPDTQYF. The CDR3 bases are TGTGCCAGCAGCTCCCCGGTGGGGCTCCCAGATACGCAGTATTTT.

The chain uses TRBV11-2 and TRBJ2-1; D gene uncertain. Germline CDR1 is SGHAT and CDR2 is FQNNGV. V dropped 0 bases and J dropped 0 bases, with 12 bases sitting between them. The CDR3 contains 17 residues. The CDR3 nucleotides are TGTGCCAGCAGCTTAGATGTCACCGACCACTCCTACAATGAGCAGTTCTTC. Translating it yields CASSLDVTDHSYNEQFF.